The clone carrying this T cell receptor (beta chain) appeared a few times. Its specificity is not known. The sample originates from a study of T cell repertoires in cytomegalovirus infection. About the research overall: CMV infection plus the matching HLA type was flagged by public TCR beta signatures. Notes on the study in general: Adding up the frequency of public TCR beta families identified people who carried CMV plus the relevant HLA.

CDR3 length: 17 amino acids. Trimming cost V 3 bases and J 3 bases; bases outside gene matches: 10. Germline CDR1 and CDR2: LGHNT and FRNRAP. Each CDR3 protein is one row after TCRdb ran MiXCR on the reads. The sample has about 310,000 distinct CDR3 sequences, 25% seen once. The V and J genes are TRBV12-5 and TRBJ2-3, with 9 bases fitting TRBD2. Sequenced material: cultured PBMCs, taken from culture after CMV antigen stimulation. The receptor comes from a human donor in good health (CMV status not recorded). Some clones in this sample may be carry-over from other donors' samples. CDR3 loop: CASGLLMTAGGTDTQYF. DNA of the CDR3: TGTGCTAGTGGTTTACTGATGACAGCGGGAGGAACAGATACGCAGTATTTT. The full variable domain, its missing parts supplied by reference TRBV12-5 and TRBJ2-3, is DARVTQTPRHKVTEMGQEVTMRCQPILGHNTVFWYRQTMMQGLELLAYFRNRAPLDDSGMPKDRFSAEMPDATLATLKIQPSEPRDSAVYFCASGLLMTAGGTDTQYFGPGTRLTVL.